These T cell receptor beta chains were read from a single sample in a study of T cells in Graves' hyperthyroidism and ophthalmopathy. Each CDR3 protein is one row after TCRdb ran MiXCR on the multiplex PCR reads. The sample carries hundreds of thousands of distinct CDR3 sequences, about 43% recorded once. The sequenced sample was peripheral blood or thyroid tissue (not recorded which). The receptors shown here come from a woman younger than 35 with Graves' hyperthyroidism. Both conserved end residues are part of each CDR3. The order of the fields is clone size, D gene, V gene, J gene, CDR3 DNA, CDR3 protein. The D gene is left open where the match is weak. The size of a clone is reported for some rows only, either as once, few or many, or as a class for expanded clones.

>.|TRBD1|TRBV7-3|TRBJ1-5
TGCGCCAGCAGCCGACAGGGGGCGAATCAGCCCCAGCATTTT
CASSRQGANQPQHF
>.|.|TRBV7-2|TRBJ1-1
TGTGCCAGCAGCTTGCACGGGGGCAGGACGACTGAAGCTTTCTTT
CASSLHGGRTTEAFF
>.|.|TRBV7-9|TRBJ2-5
TGTGCCAGCAGCTTAGTGAGGTCAGGACAAGAGACCCAGTACTTC
CASSLVRSGQETQYF
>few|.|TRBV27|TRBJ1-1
TGTGCCAGCAGTTTATTAGAGGGCTTGAACACTGAAGCTTTCTTT
CASSLLEGLNTEAFF
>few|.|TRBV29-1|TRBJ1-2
TGCAGCGTTGAAGTGGGGGGCTACACCTTC
CSVEVGGYTF
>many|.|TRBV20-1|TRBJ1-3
TGCAGTGCAGACCTCCGTGACACCATATATTTT
CSADLRDTIYF
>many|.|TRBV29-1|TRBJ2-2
TGCAGCGTTGAGGGGATCGTGGGCCACGCGAACACCGGGGAGCTGTTTTTT
CSVEGIVGHANTGELFF
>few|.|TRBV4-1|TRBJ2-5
TGCGCCAGCAGCCGCCTACTCAGAGAGACCCAGTACTTC
CASSRLLRETQYF
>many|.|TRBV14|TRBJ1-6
TGTGCCAGCAGCCAAGAACGGGATTCACCCCTCCACTTT
CASSQERDSPLHF
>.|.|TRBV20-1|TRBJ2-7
TGCAGTGCTTTCGCTCAGGGGTACTCCTACGAGCAGTACTTC
CSAFAQGYSYEQYF
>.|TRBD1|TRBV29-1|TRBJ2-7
TGCAGCGTTGAAAGGCCCGGACAGGGGATCGGGTACGAGCAGTACTTC
CSVERPGQGIGYEQYF
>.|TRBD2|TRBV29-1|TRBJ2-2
TGCAGCGTTGGACGGACTAGCGGAGCGGGCACCGGGGAGCTGTTTTTT
CSVGRTSGAGTGELFF
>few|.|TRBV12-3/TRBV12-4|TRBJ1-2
TGTGCCAGCAGTTTAACCCACGGGGGCTATGGCTACACCTTC
CASSLTHGGYGYTF
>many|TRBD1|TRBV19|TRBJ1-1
TGTGCCAGTAGGACAGGGGTAGAGCTGGAAGCTTTCTTT
CASRTGVELEAFF
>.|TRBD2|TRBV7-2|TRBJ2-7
TGTGCCAGCAGCTCCGACCCTGGCGGGAGGTCCTACGAGCAGTACTTC
CASSSDPGGRSYEQYF
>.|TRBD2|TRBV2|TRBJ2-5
TGCGCCAGCAGCGGGGGTGGCGAGACCCAGTACTTC
CASSGGGETQYF
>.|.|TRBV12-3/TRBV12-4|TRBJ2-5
TGTGCCACCGGGACATCGTACCAAGAGACCCAGTACTTC
CATGTSYQETQYF
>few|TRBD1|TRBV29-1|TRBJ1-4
TGCAGCGTCCATACAGGGGCTAGCGGTGAAAAACTGTTTTTT
CSVHTGASGEKLFF
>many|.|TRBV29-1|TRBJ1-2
TGCAGCGTTGACACAGGGCCCTATGGCTACACCTTC
CSVDTGPYGYTF
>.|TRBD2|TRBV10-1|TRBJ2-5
TGCGCCAGCAGTGAACCAGCGGGAGGGCAAGAGACCCAGTACTTC
CASSEPAGGQETQYF
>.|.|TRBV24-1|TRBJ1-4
TGTGCCACCAGTGCTAGGCAACCTTCAGGGTCCAAACTGTTTTTT
CATSARQPSGSKLFF
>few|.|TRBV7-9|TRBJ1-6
TGTGCCAGCAGCTTATATGGGAGCTCCTATAATTCACCCCTCCACTTT
CASSLYGSSYNSPLHF
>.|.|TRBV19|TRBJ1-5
TGTGCCAGTAGTATGCTACAGGGTGGTTATCAGCCCCAGCATTTT
CASSMLQGGYQPQHF
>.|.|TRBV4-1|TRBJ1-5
TGCGCCAGCAGCCAAGTGTGGGACGATCATCAGCCCCAGCATTTT
CASSQVWDDHQPQHF
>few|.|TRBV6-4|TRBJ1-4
TGTGCCAGCAGTGTGGAGGACAATGAAAAACTGTTTTTT
CASSVEDNEKLFF
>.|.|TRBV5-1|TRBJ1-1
TGCGCCAGCAGCTTGGCGTGGGGAAAGGCTTTCTTT
CASSLAWGKAFF